These 18 T cell receptor beta chains were sequenced from one sample in a study of blood T cell repertoires in COVID-19. Clones were sequenced by immunoSEQ multiplex PCR, and TCRdb holds only the in-frame ones, with some missing. Among over 200,000 clones listed, roughly 87% were seen once. What was sequenced was PBMCs or T cells enriched from blood (not recorded which). The receptors stem from a man aged 30-40 years who had recovered from COVID-19.

The genes are TRBV11-1 and TRBJ2-7, with D unclear. The germline V and J ends were trimmed by 3 bases and 3 bases, with 9 bases remaining between them. Germline CDR1 and CDR2: SGHAT and FQDESV (reference sequence). The CDR3 is made up of 13 amino acids. The CDR3 sequence is CASSFTTDYEQYF. The CDR3 coding sequence is TGTGCCAGCAGCTTTACCACTGACTACGAGCAGTACTTC.

This clone was seen once. The chain employs TRBV29-1 and TRBJ1-2; D might be TRBD1 (6 bases). CDR1 is SQVTM, CDR2 ANQGSEA, per germline. The CDR3 totals 14 residues. Trimming took 2 bases from V and 3 from J, leaving 13 bases between them. CDR3 in amino acids: CSVEKQGRDYGYTF. In nucleotides, the CDR3 is TGCAGCGTTGAAAAACAGGGACGAGACTATGGCTACACCTTC.

The rearrangement links TRBV3-1 (or the pseudogene TRBV3-2) to TRBJ1-5, with TRBD1 matching over 7 bases. The CDR3 is 17 residues long. The germline CDR1 and CDR2 sequences are LGHDT and YNNKEL (reference sequence). Trimming at V came to 0 bases and at J to 2 bases, leaving 7 bases not matched to a gene. CDR3 nucleotide sequence: TGTGCCAGCAGCCAAGATTGGGCAGGGGGTGGCAATCAGCCCCAGCATTTT. Encoded protein: CASSQDWAGGGNQPQHF.

The V gene is TRBV2, the J gene TRBJ2-7; TRBD2 matches at 10 bases. Germline CDR1 SNHLY, CDR2 FYNNEI. V lost 10 bases to trimming and J lost 0 bases; unmatched junction nucleotides: 6. The CDR3 loop spans 14 amino acids. The CDR3 loop reads CAIRRTSGSYEQYF. In DNA form, the CDR3 reads TGTGCCATACGACGGACTAGCGGCTCCTACGAGCAGTACTTC.

The chain links TRBV30 to TRBJ1-1, with D possibly matching TRBD1 (5 bases). The CDR3 spans 11 residues. Germline lookup yields CDR1 GTSNPN and CDR2 SVGIG (reference sequence). V dropped 0 bases and J dropped 14 bases, with 13 bases sitting between them. The CDR3 loop is CAWSVLRVRFF. CDR3 DNA sequence: TGTGCCTGGAGTGTACTCAGGGTTCGGTTCTTT.

V usage is TRBV3-1 (or the pseudogene TRBV3-2) and J usage is TRBJ2-7; D is perhaps TRBD1 (5 bases). CDR3 length: 15 amino acids. CDR1 is LGHDT and CDR2 is YNNKEL in the germline V gene (reference sequence). Trimming took 0 bases from V and 1 from J, leaving 10 bases between them. The CDR3 DNA reads as TGTGCCAGCAGCCAAGAAAAGGCAGGGTCCTACGAGCAGTACTTC. Its protein is CASSQEKAGSYEQYF.

The genes are TRBV7-9 and TRBJ2-7; perhaps TRBD1 as D (6 bases). The V end lost 3 bases, the J end lost 4 bases, and 16 bases lay between the germline ends. The CDR3 has 15 amino acids. Germline V gene lookup returns CDR1 SEHNR and CDR2 FQNEAQ (reference sequence). The CDR3: CASSLVGTSNYEQYF. CDR3 nucleotides: TGTGCCAGCAGCTTGGTAGGGACAAGTAATTACGAGCAGTACTTC.

This clone was detected once. The rearrangement links TRBV6-5 to TRBJ2-7; tentative D call: TRBD1 (6 bases). This CDR3 is 15 amino acids long. Trimming pared 2 bases from V and 1 base from J, leaving 12 bases between. Germline CDR1 and CDR2: MNHEY and SVGAGI. CDR3 DNA: TGTGCCAGCAGTTACCCAAGCAGGGGATCCTACGAGCAGTACTTC. This encodes CASSYPSRGSYEQYF.

A single count supports this clone. This chain joins TRBV5-1 and TRBJ2-7, with a possible D match to TRBD2 (7 bases). Trimming shortened V by 3 bases and J by 2 bases, and 15 bases separated the two germline ends. CDR1 is SGHRS, CDR2 YFSETQ, per germline. The length of the CDR3 is 15 residues. In nucleotides, the CDR3 is TGCGCCAGCAGCTGGGGGTCGGGGGGCCCCTACGAGCAGTACTTC. The encoded protein is CASSWGSGGPYEQYF.

This chain joins TRBV6-2 or TRBV6-3 and TRBJ2-1; TRBD2 aligns across 8 bases. This CDR3 has 16 residues. V dropped 5 bases and J dropped 6; count of bases not matched to a gene: 12. The germline V gene encodes CDR1 MNHEY and CDR2 SVGEGT. CDR3 nucleotide sequence: TGTGCCAGCAGTGTCCTAATAGCGGGAAAGGCCAATGAGCAGTTCTTC. Translation: CASSVLIAGKANEQFF.

The chain has TRBV7-9 and TRBJ2-4; D is possibly TRBD2 (6 bases). CDR3 length: 15 amino acids. The germline CDR1 and CDR2 sequences are SEHNR and FQNEAQ (reference sequence). The V end was cut by 3 bases, the J end by 3 bases, with 12 bases between. The DNA for the CDR3 is TGTGCCAGCAGCTTCGAGCGGGTCCTCAAAAACATTCAGTACTTC. It specifies CASSFERVLKNIQYF.

This clone has only one observation. V gene TRBV5-5 combines with J gene TRBJ2-3, with a weak D call TRBD1 (6 bases). Trimming removed 7 bases from V and 3 bases from J, with 12 bases in between. Per the germline V gene, CDR1 is SGHKS and CDR2 is YYEKEE (reference sequence). This CDR3 has 13 residues. Here the CDR3 DNA reads TGTGCCAGCGATATGAGGGGGACAGATACGCAGTATTTT. Amino acid sequence: CASDMRGTDTQYF. Filled out from reference TRBV5-5 and TRBJ2-3, the complete variable domain reads DAGVTQSPTHLIKTRGQQVTLRCSPISGHKSVSWYQQVLGQGPQFIFQYYEKEERGRGNFPDRFSARQFPNYSSELNVNALLLGDSALYLCASDMRGTDTQYFGPGTRLTVL.

The rearrangement uses TRBV19 and TRBJ1-2; no firm D call. Per the germline V gene, CDR1 is LNHDA and CDR2 is SQIVND (reference sequence). The CDR3 sequence is 14 residues long. The V and J ends lost 6 bases and 2 bases respectively, with 13 bases between them. The CDR3 nucleotides are TGTGCCAGTAGCAGTCCCCAGGTGAACTATGGCTACACCTTC. Its translation: CASSSPQVNYGYTF.

The V call is TRBV25-1, the J call TRBJ2-5, with D unclear. The length of the CDR3 is 11 residues. V shed 8 bases and J shed 5 bases, with 9 bases lying between them. CDR1 MGHDK and CDR2 SYGVNS come from the germline V gene. The CDR3 loop is CASQKRETQYF. CDR3 DNA sequence: TGTGCCAGCCAAAAGAGGGAGACCCAGTACTTC.

The rearrangement joins TRBV2 to TRBJ2-7; 10 bases map to TRBD1. Germline CDR1 reads SNHLY; CDR2 reads FYNNEI. This CDR3 is 15 amino acids long. V was clipped by 4 bases and J by 2 bases; unmatched bases: 5. CDR3 DNA: TGTGCCAGCAGTGCGGGACAGGGGATCCCCTACGAGCAGTACTTC. Translation: CASSAGQGIPYEQYF.

This sequence joins TRBV30 and TRBJ1-6; D is perhaps TRBD1 (6 bases). Germline V gene lookup returns CDR1 GTSNPN and CDR2 SVGIG (reference sequence). There are 12 residues in the CDR3. Trimming pared 5 bases from V and 4 bases from J, leaving 6 bases between. CDR3 sequence: CAWGQYNSPLHF. The CDR3, as DNA: TGTGCCTGGGGACAGTATAATTCACCCCTCCACTTT. The full variable domain, with the rest looked up from reference TRBV30 and TRBJ1-6, is SQTIHQWPATLVQPVGSPLSLECTVEGTSNPNLYWYRQAAGRGLQLLFYSVGIGQISSEVPQNLSASRPQDRQFILSSKKLLLSDSGFYLCAWGQYNSPLHFGNGTRLTVT.

This chain uses TRBV28 with TRBJ1-4; no firm D call. Germline V gives CDR1 MDHEN, CDR2 SYDVKM. The CDR3 covers 12 residues. V lost 9 bases and J 6 bases, leaving 11 bases between the germline ends. The CDR3 bases are TGTGCCAGTCGCGGGGTATATGAAAAACTGTTTTTT. This translates into CASRGVYEKLFF. The complete variable domain, with remaining parts taken from reference TRBV28 and TRBJ1-4, reads DVKVTQSSRYLVKRTGEKVFLECVQDMDHENMFWYRQDPGLGLRLIYFSYDVKMKEKGDIPEGYSVSREKKERFSLILESASTNQTSMYLCASRGVYEKLFFGSGTQLSVL.

This chain connects TRBV3-1 (or the pseudogene TRBV3-2) to TRBJ1-5, with D perhaps matching TRBD1 (5 bases). V lost 1 base, J lost 4 bases, and 11 bases lay in between. Germline CDR1 and CDR2: LGHDT and YNNKEL (reference sequence). The CDR3 runs to 15 residues. CDR3 nucleotides: TGTGCCAGCAGCCAAGCCCTGACAGCTAATCAGCCCCAGCATTTT. Residues: CASSQALTANQPQHF.